The rows below give T cell receptor beta chains drawn from one sample of a study of T cells in Graves' hyperthyroidism and ophthalmopathy. TCRdb reanalysed the multiplex PCR reads using MiXCR and keeps one entry per CDR3 protein. Among some 420,000 distinct CDR3 sequences listed, roughly 13% were seen once. The sequenced material came from blood. Every receptor here comes from a woman under 30 with Graves' hyperthyroidism. Each CDR3 is given with its conserved first and last residue.

v_call,j_call,cdr3_aa
TRBV7-9,TRBJ2-4,CASSVGLADKNIQYF
TRBV7-2,TRBJ2-7,CASSFRDPYYEQYF
TRBV19,TRBJ2-1,CASKTLAGGNEQFF
TRBV18,TRBJ1-1,CASSLQDSPDEAFF
TRBV29-1,TRBJ1-2,CSVEPRTGGYTF
TRBV7-9,TRBJ2-1,CASSLVRSGSLNEQFF
TRBV6-2/TRBV6-3,TRBJ2-1,CAGSPLRDLNRVHEQFF
TRBV5-1,TRBJ2-5,CASSFGYGQGIQETQYF
TRBV6-1,TRBJ1-3,CASRAWGTGNTIYF
TRBV19,TRBJ2-7,CASSMDLSYEQYF
TRBV20-1,TRBJ2-1,CSAPPGLAGGRGSYNEQFF
TRBV30,TRBJ2-3,CAWTRDRGTDTQYF
TRBV7-8,TRBJ2-1,CASSPPLAGGDEQFF
TRBV29-1,TRBJ2-3,CSGGGATDTQYF
TRBV5-6,TRBJ2-7,CASGQTQGAKQYF
TRBV19,TRBJ1-5,CASSIQGQSNQPQHF
TRBV20-1,TRBJ1-2,CSAGGTGYYGYTF
TRBV20-1,TRBJ1-1,CSGSGGSALNTEAFF
TRBV28,TRBJ2-2,CASSSGGHTGELFF
TRBV10-3,TRBJ1-4,CAISMTDTNEKLFF
TRBV20-1,TRBJ1-4,CSARDGPSEKLFF
TRBV20-1,TRBJ2-7,CSASLLPYEQYF
TRBV20-1,TRBJ2-3,CSAGAPRTGDTQYF
TRBV12-3/TRBV12-4,TRBJ2-4,CASSYGQGRSKNIQYF
TRBV19,TRBJ2-7,CASKAGGPSEQYF
TRBV7-9,TRBJ2-7,CASSPGQGFRSIEQYF
TRBV6-6,TRBJ2-2,CASSYSGVLRTGELFF
TRBV9,TRBJ2-2,CASSTRKKGTGELFF
TRBV12-3/TRBV12-4,TRBJ2-1,CASSSIAGASGNEQFF
TRBV4-1,TRBJ2-5,CASSQDIQGARQETQYF
TRBV7-9,TRBJ1-1,CASSFNSGEGGRAFF
TRBV6-1,TRBJ1-5,CASSVGADNQPQHF
TRBV25-1,TRBJ1-6,CASKGLESYNSPLHF
TRBV7-8,TRBJ2-3,CASSPKREVRTDTQYF
TRBV6-6,TRBJ2-1,CASSYLGTYNEQFF
TRBV20-1,TRBJ2-1,CSYKTGVWNEQFF
TRBV12-5,TRBJ2-1,CASGLTPGLAGSTISSYNEQFF
TRBV7-9,TRBJ1-1,CASSSGAPEAFF
TRBV28,TRBJ2-3,CASSRTGITDTQYF
TRBV10-3,TRBJ1-1,CAISEPGGTGRNTEAFF
TRBV19,TRBJ2-7,CASSILPGQHSYEQYF